This TCR beta chain was identified during a study of sequential checkpoint blockade in melanoma. Looking at the study overall: Maintenance nivolumab came after either treatment sequence.

The treatment denotes: randomized to nivolumab then ipilimumab (arm A) or the reverse (arm B). Live CD3+CD8+ CD19− CD56− cells were sorted from PBMCs. CDR1 ENHRY and CDR2 SYGVKD come from the germline V gene. V lost 11 bases to trimming and J lost 3 bases; unmatched junction nucleotides: 9. This CDR3 is 15 amino acids long. Here immunoSEQ multiplex PCR was the method, and the copy in TCRdb shows in-frame clones only, minus some. The sample has some 20,000 clones, 83% seen once. This clone was detected a few times. The origin of this receptor is a human donor with melanoma. This chain connects TRBV10-3 to TRBJ2-3, with 12 bases identical to TRBD2. The sample here was CD8+ T cells sorted from blood (inferred from file names), taken from a patient given nivolumab and ipilimumab in sequence. CDR3: CAASPGLAGTDTQYF. In nucleotides, the CDR3 is TGTGCCGCCTCCCCCGGACTAGCGGGGACAGATACGCAGTATTTT.